Listed here are 11 T cell receptor beta chains from one sample, sequenced in a study of OX40 agonist ivuxolimab in advanced cancers. Assay: immunoSEQ multiplex PCR; the TCRdb copy retains only in-frame clones and omits some. The profile covers about 83,000 clones, with 80% to 90% appearing a single time and around 1.5% taken by the ten largest. Here the sequenced sample was CD4+ or CD8+ T cells sorted from blood, taken in a trial of the OX40 agonist ivuxolimab. The source is an adult with an advanced solid tumor such as melanoma, head and neck, liver or kidney cancer.

V is TRBV30 and J is TRBJ1-4, with D possibly being TRBD1 (5 bases). V was trimmed by 2 bases and J by 6 bases, leaving 16 bases between them. This CDR3 comprises 15 residues. Germline CDR1 GTSNPN, CDR2 SVGIG (reference sequence). DNA for the CDR3: TGTGCCTGGAGTAACGGCGGGCAGGGAGATGAAAAACTGTTTTTT. Protein sequence: CAWSNGGQGDEKLFF.

Concerning this clone: The same CDR3 can be traced to other DNA sequences in this sample. The chain has TRBV5-1 and TRBJ2-5, with D possibly being TRBD1 (5 bases). From germline, CDR1 is SGHRS and CDR2 YFSETQ. The CDR3 spans 15 residues. Trimming took 0 bases from V and 5 from J, leaving 14 bases between them. CDR3 sequence: CASSLDGRVEETQYF. The CDR3 nucleotides read TGCGCCAGCAGCTTGGATGGCAGGGTTGAGGAGACCCAGTACTTC.

J is TRBJ2-1 and V is TRBV4-1; D tentatively fits TRBD1 or TRBD2 (5 bases each). Per the germline V gene, CDR1 is MGHRA and CDR2 is YSYEKL. Trimming shortened V by 1 base and J by 8 bases, and 12 bases separated the two germline ends. CDR3 length: 14 residues. In nucleotides, the CDR3 is TGCGCCAGCAGCCAAGGAGAGGGGTGGTATGAGCAGTTCTTC. It specifies CASSQGEGWYEQFF.

The table lists this clone with a count of one. The chain carries TRBV5-1 and TRBJ1-2; D unresolved. Deletions cut 4 bases from V and 4 bases from J, with 11 bases between. Germline lookup yields CDR1 SGHRS and CDR2 YFSETQ. This CDR3 spans 13 amino acids. The CDR3 coding sequence is TGCGCCAGCAGCCCCGGTGAGGGCTATGGCTACACCTTC. Its protein is CASSPGEGYGYTF.

This clone has more than one count but fewer than ten. The gene calls are TRBV11-2 and TRBJ1-1, with 8 bases matching TRBD1. Germline CDR1 SGHAT, CDR2 FQNNGV. This CDR3 spans 15 amino acids. V was pared by 4 bases and J by 12 bases, with 16 bases of the junction left unmatched. CDR3 sequence (DNA): TGTGCCAGCAGCTCCCCGCTAAAGGACAGGGCGGAGACTTTCTTT. Its protein product is CASSSPLKDRAETFF.

This rearrangement joins TRBV6-5 to TRBJ1-1; 8 bases line up with TRBD1. Germline V lookup: CDR1 MNHEY, CDR2 SVGAGI. The ends lost 7 bases at V and 1 base at J; junction bases unmatched: 8. The CDR3 is 15 amino acids. The CDR3 DNA follows: TGTGCCAGCAACCCCCAGGGGGCGGGGAACACTGAAGCTTTCTTT. Translating gives CASNPQGAGNTEAFF.

The gene calls are TRBV11-2 and TRBJ2-3; possible D gene TRBD2, 6 bases. The V gene lost 7 bases and the J gene lost 1 base, with 12 bases spanning the gap. The CDR3 loop spans 14 amino acids. The germline CDR1 and CDR2 sequences are SGHAT and FQNNGV. The CDR3 DNA reads TGTGCCAGCAATAAACTAGCCGGCACAGATACGCAGTATTTT. Its protein product is CASNKLAGTDTQYF.

V usage is TRBV4-2 and J usage is TRBJ1-2; TRBD1 aligns across 11 bases. Per germline, CDR1 LGHNA and CDR2 YNFKEQ. Losses at the gene ends were 4 bases for V and 4 bases for J; bases not matched to a gene: 8. The CDR3 totals 16 residues. CDR3 region: CASSPVGDRGTYGYTF. The CDR3 nucleotides read TGTGCCAGCAGCCCCGTTGGGGACAGGGGGACCTATGGCTACACCTTC.

V and J are TRBV4-1 and TRBJ1-4; no clear D gene. Germline-derived CDR1 and CDR2 are MGHRA and YSYEKL. This CDR3 contains 15 residues. Trimming cost V 2 bases and J 4 bases, with 11 bases left between them. CDR3 sequence reads: CASSQNRVLNEKLFF. The CDR3 coding sequence is TGCGCCAGCAGCCAAAACCGGGTCCTTAATGAAAAACTGTTTTTT.

This chain uses TRBV28 with TRBJ2-4; 9 nucleotides align to TRBD1. Germline V gives CDR1 MDHEN, CDR2 SYDVKM. V was clipped by 1 base and J by 8 bases; unmatched bases: 6. The CDR3 has 15 amino acids. CDR3 sequence (DNA): TGTGCCAGCAGTTTATTCAACCGACAGGGGGACATTCAGTACTTC. It codes for CASSLFNRQGDIQYF.

The sample holds a few counts of this clone. V usage is TRBV30 and J usage is TRBJ1-5; D is unresolved. V lost 4 bases, J lost 3 bases, and 10 bases lay in between. This CDR3 has 13 amino acids. The germline V gene has CDR1 GTSNPN and CDR2 SVGIG (reference sequence). The CDR3 DNA follows: TGTGCCTGGACAGTAAACAACAATCAGCCCCAGCATTTT. Translation gives CAWTVNNNQPQHF.